This TCR beta chain comes out of a study of blood T cell repertoires in COVID-19. The repertoire was sequenced with immunoSEQ multiplex PCR; TCRdb's copy has only in-frame clones and lacks some. The sample shows over 90,000 clones, 81% of them seen only once. The CDR3 has 15 residues. The germline V gene has CDR1 MNHEY and CDR2 SVGAGI. V lost 10 bases, J lost 8 bases, and 24 bases lay in between. The receptor comes from a man of 80 years or more with active or convalescent COVID-19. The gene calls are TRBV6-5 and TRBJ2-1, with D possibly matching TRBD2 (7 bases). Material: peripheral blood. For the CDR3, the DNA is TGTGCCACAACTGTCACGGGGGGCTATTACCATGAGCAGTTCTTC. Translated: CATTVTGGYYHEQFF.